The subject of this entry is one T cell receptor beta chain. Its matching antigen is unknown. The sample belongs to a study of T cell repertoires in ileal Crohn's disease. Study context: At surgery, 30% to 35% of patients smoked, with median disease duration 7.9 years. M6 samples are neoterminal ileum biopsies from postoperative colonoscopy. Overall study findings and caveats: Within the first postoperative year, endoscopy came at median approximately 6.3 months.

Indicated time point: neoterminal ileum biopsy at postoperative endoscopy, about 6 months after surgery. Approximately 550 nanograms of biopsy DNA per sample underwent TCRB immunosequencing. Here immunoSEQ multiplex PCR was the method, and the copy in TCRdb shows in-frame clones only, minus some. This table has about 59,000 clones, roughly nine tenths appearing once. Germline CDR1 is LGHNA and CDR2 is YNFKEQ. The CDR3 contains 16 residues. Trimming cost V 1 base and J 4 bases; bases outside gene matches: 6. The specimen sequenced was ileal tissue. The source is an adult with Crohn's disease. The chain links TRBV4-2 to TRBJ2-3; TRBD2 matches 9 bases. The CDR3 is CASSQGSGTSSDTQYF. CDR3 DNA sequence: TGTGCCAGCAGCCAAGGATCCGGGACTAGCTCAGATACGCAGTATTTT.